The 6 T cell receptor beta chains listed next were all sequenced from one sample in a study of T cell responses to AZD1222 COVID-19 vaccine. The method was immunoSEQ multiplex PCR; TCRdb's version includes in-frame clones alone and lacks a portion of them. The sample has about 170,000 clones, roughly 89% seen once. The sequences come from peripheral blood, collected 28 days after the second AZD1222 dose. Receptors were obtained from an adult who received the AZD1222 COVID-19 vaccine.

Only one count was recorded for this clone. The rearrangement joins TRBV18 to TRBJ2-1; perhaps TRBD2 as D (6 bases). V lost 0 bases, J lost 0 bases, and 9 bases lay in between. The CDR3 runs to 16 residues. Germline CDR1 KGHSH, CDR2 LQKENI. The CDR3 region is CASSPPPGVSYNEQFF. For the CDR3, the DNA is TGTGCCAGCTCACCACCCCCGGGGGTCTCCTACAATGAGCAGTTCTTC.

This clone was counted only a few times. The CDR3 reads CASSIIGGSNEKLFF. CDR3 nucleotide sequence: TGTGCCAGCAGCATCATAGGGGGCTCTAATGAAAAACTGTTTTTT. The chain has TRBV5-5 and TRBJ1-4, with 7 bases matching TRBD1. The germline V gene encodes CDR1 SGHKS and CDR2 YYEKEE (reference sequence). The CDR3 covers 15 residues. Trimming took 4 bases from V and 3 from J; bases not matched to a gene: 6.

This chain joins TRBV7-8 and TRBJ1-1, with a tentative D call TRBD1 (5 bases). The germline V and J ends were trimmed by 5 bases and 1 base, with 14 bases remaining between them. The CDR3 extends over 15 amino acids. Germline CDR1 is SGHVS and CDR2 is FQNEAQ. The CDR3 DNA reads as TGTGCCAGCAGCCCCTCAGGGTGGGGGAACACTGAAGCTTTCTTT. Translation gives CASSPSGWGNTEAFF.

This chain links TRBV3-1 (or the pseudogene TRBV3-2) with TRBJ2-5, with 8 bases fitting TRBD2. CDR1 LGHDT and CDR2 YNNKEL come from the germline V gene (reference sequence). The CDR3 is 15 residues long. V gave up 4 bases and J gave up 5 bases; unmatched junction bases: 9. The chain's CDR3 is CASSPRRGVQETQYF. CDR3 sequence (DNA): TGTGCCAGCAGCCCCCGGCGGGGGGTTCAGGAGACCCAGTACTTC.

This chain connects TRBV2 to TRBJ1-5; D unclear. Germline CDR1 SNHLY, CDR2 FYNNEI. This CDR3 has 14 amino acids. The V gene lost 6 bases and the J gene lost 0 bases, with 9 bases spanning the gap. DNA of the CDR3: TGTGCCAGCAGATCTTGGAATAGCAATCAGCCCCAGCATTTT. Its translation: CASRSWNSNQPQHF. The whole variable domain, remainder taken from reference TRBV2 and TRBJ1-5, is EPEVTQTPSHQVTQMGQEVILRCVPISNHLYFYWYRQILGQKVEFLVSFYNNEISEKSEIFDDQFSVERPDGSNFTLKIRSTKLEDSAMYFCASRSWNSNQPQHFGDGTRLSIL.

The chain carries TRBV10-3 and TRBJ1-2, with D perhaps TRBD1 (6 bases). The germline CDR1 and CDR2 sequences are ENHRY and SYGVKD. V gave up 2 bases and J gave up 6 bases, with 13 bases separating them. CDR3 length equals 14 residues. CDR3 amino acids: CAISERGRGHGYTF. In DNA, the CDR3 is TGTGCCATCAGTGAGCGCGGCAGGGGCCATGGCTACACCTTC.